This entry lists 15 T cell receptor beta chains sequenced from one sample in a study of cytomegalovirus exposure and HLA in healthy donors. Sequencing used immunoSEQ multiplex PCR; TCRdb keeps in-frame clones, though not all of them. Here the sample spans some 250,000 clones, 85% to 90% being singletons. The sample taken for sequencing was PBMCs. These TCRs come from a woman aged 18-29 years in good health and CMV-seronegative.

V is TRBV10-2 and J is TRBJ1-5, with D possibly TRBD1 on 6 matching bases. The CDR3 has 12 residues. Trimming cost V 10 bases and J 2 bases, with 9 bases left between them. Per the germline V gene, CDR1 is WSHSY and CDR2 is SAAADI. The CDR3 loop reads CATRQGNQPQHF. Written as DNA, the CDR3 is TGCGCCACTCGACAGGGCAATCAGCCCCAGCATTTT.

The chain combines TRBV5-1 with TRBJ2-4; TRBD1 is a possible D gene (5 bases). The V end was cut by 0 bases, the J end by 2 bases, with 12 bases between. This CDR3 has 16 residues. CDR1 and CDR2 (germline): SGHRS, YFSETQ. CDR3 nucleotide sequence: TGCGCCAGCAGCTTGGTGGGGCACGTATCCAAAAACATTCAGTACTTC. Encoded protein: CASSLVGHVSKNIQYF.

The chain has TRBV5-1 and TRBJ2-7; perhaps TRBD2 as D (5 bases). The V end lost 0 bases, the J end lost 7 bases, and 11 bases lay between the germline ends. The CDR3 has 13 residues. Per the germline V gene, CDR1 is SGHRS and CDR2 is YFSETQ. This chain's CDR3 is CASSLGEQREQYF. DNA of the CDR3: TGCGCCAGCAGCTTGGGGGAACAGCGGGAGCAGTACTTC.

The CDR3 spells CASSLGGQGAEAFF. The DNA of the CDR3 is TGTGCCAGCAGTTTAGGGGGGCAGGGGGCTGAAGCTTTCTTT. This chain uses TRBV28 with TRBJ1-1; 7 nucleotides line up with TRBD1. The trim removed 2 bases at V and 6 bases at J, leaving 6 bases unmatched. The CDR3 covers 14 residues. Per germline, CDR1 MDHEN and CDR2 SYDVKM.

V and J are TRBV10-3 and TRBJ1-1; weak D call: TRBD1 (6 bases). V lost 6 bases to trimming and J lost 0 bases, with 11 bases between them. Germline V gene data show CDR1 as ENHRY and CDR2 as SYGVKD. The length of the CDR3 is 14 residues. CDR3 loop: CAISRDTMNTEAFF. The CDR3 nucleotides read TGTGCCATCAGCCGGGACACCATGAACACTGAAGCTTTCTTT.

V gene TRBV5-6 combines with J gene TRBJ2-5; D ambiguous. Germline V gene sequence: CDR1 SGHDT, CDR2 YYEEEE. The CDR3 is made up of 13 amino acids. The V gene lost 4 bases and the J gene lost 2 bases, with 9 bases spanning the gap. CDR3 in amino acids: CASSHNPQETQYF. CDR3 sequence (DNA): TGTGCCAGCAGCCACAACCCTCAAGAGACCCAGTACTTC.

The chain carries TRBV7-2 and TRBJ1-2, with no clear D. Trimming cost V 1 base and J 8 bases, with 14 bases left between them. Germline lookup yields CDR1 SGHTA and CDR2 FQGNSA. The CDR3 is made up of 14 amino acids. The CDR3 DNA is TGTGCCAGCAGCTTAGAGTGGGCAGGAAGCGGCTACACCTTC. Translation gives CASSLEWAGSGYTF.

This clone was counted between two and nine times. The rearrangement links TRBV5-5 to TRBJ1-2; 9 nucleotides match TRBD1. CDR1 and CDR2 (germline): SGHKS, YYEKEE (reference sequence). The CDR3 is 13 amino acids. Unmatched junction bases numbered 2, after V lost 1 base and J lost 7 bases. The CDR3 DNA reads as TGTGCCAGCAGCTTGTGGACAGGGGCTGGCTACACCTTC. Amino acids: CASSLWTGAGYTF.

The DNA of the CDR3 is TGCGCCAGCAGCTTCGTCGGCAGGGGGTTGGCAGATACGCAGTATTTT. Protein product: CASSFVGRGLADTQYF. The genes are TRBV5-1 and TRBJ2-3; 7 bases fit TRBD1. This CDR3 spans 16 amino acids. Germline V gene lookup returns CDR1 SGHRS and CDR2 YFSETQ. V shed 2 bases, J shed 4 bases, and the junction held 10 bases outside the gene matches. The whole variable domain, remainder taken from reference TRBV5-1 and TRBJ2-3, is KAGVTQTPRYLIKTRGQQVTLSCSPISGHRSVSWYQQTPGQGLQFLFEYFSETQRNKGNFPGRFSGRQFSNSRSEMNVSTLELGDSALYLCASSFVGRGLADTQYFGPGTRLTVL.

Of note for this clone: The germline gene is not matched at one end of the junction; a read error may be the cause. The J gene is TRBJ2-3, the V gene TRBV7-7, with a weak D call TRBD2 (5 bases). The germline V gene encodes CDR1 SSHAT and CDR2 FNYEAQ (reference sequence). The length of the CDR3 is 13 residues. This chain's CDR3 is CASSPIGGDTQYF. The CDR3 DNA reads TGTGCTAGCAGCCCGATTGGCGGGGATACGCAGTATTTT.

The V call is TRBV5-4, the J call TRBJ2-2; 8 positions agree with TRBD1. The J segment lost 4 bases and the V segment lost 10 bases, leaving 12 bases of the junction unmatched. The CDR3 spans 15 residues. Germline V gene lookup returns CDR1 SGHNT and CDR2 YYREEE (reference sequence). The CDR3: CAGGKDRVVTGELFF. In DNA, the CDR3 is TGTGCCGGGGGCAAGGACAGGGTTGTCACCGGGGAGCTGTTTTTT.

The chain employs TRBV7-9 and TRBJ1-1; possible D gene TRBD1, 5 bases. Trimming removed 2 bases from V and 4 bases from J, with 11 bases in between. From germline, CDR1 is SEHNR and CDR2 FQNEAQ (reference sequence). The CDR3 contains 14 residues. The CDR3 coding sequence is TGTGCCAGCAGCTTAATTTCGGGGGTCACTGAAGCTTTCTTT. Amino acids: CASSLISGVTEAFF.

The CDR3 nucleotides read TGTGCCAGCAGTCTAGGACAGGCTGAAGCTTTCTTT. Translated: CASSLGQAEAFF. This sequence joins TRBV6-6 and TRBJ1-1; 7 nucleotides agree with TRBD1. The CDR3 has 12 residues. V trimming: 5 bases; J trimming: 6 bases; junction bases outside the gene matches: 3. Germline CDR1 is MNHNY and CDR2 is SVGAGI (reference sequence).

V gene TRBV7-2 combines with J gene TRBJ1-6; tentatively, D is TRBD1 (5 bases). The germline CDR1 and CDR2 sequences are SGHTA and FQGNSA. Trimming removed 2 bases from V and 7 bases from J, with 12 bases in between. CDR3 length: 15 amino acids. Written as DNA, the CDR3 is TGTGCCAGCAGCTTAAGGTTGACAGACAATTCACCCCTCCACTTT. Its protein product is CASSLRLTDNSPLHF.

This CDR3 is CASSQVSGLILNTGELFF. The CDR3 DNA reads as TGCGCCAGCAGCCAAGTCTCAGGGCTAATTCTGAACACCGGGGAGCTGTTTTTT. V is TRBV4-1 and J is TRBJ2-2, with D possibly TRBD1 on 5 matching bases. The CDR3 runs 18 residues. The V end was cut by 1 base, the J end by 1 base, with 16 bases between. CDR1 and CDR2 from the germline V gene are MGHRA and YSYEKL.